The source of this TCR beta chain is a study of T cell repertoires in cytomegalovirus infection. Germline values: CDR1 SGHNT, CDR2 YYREEE (reference sequence). Trimming took 0 bases from V and 3 from J; bases not matched to a gene: 8. CDR3 length: 17 amino acids. This clonotype was observed at least ten times. Antigen specificity is unknown. MiXCR, applied by TCRdb to the reads, yields one record per CDR3 protein. The top ten clones hold around an eighth of a sample with about a million distinct CDR3 sequences, 30% to 40% of them seen once. The sample here was cultured CD8+ T cells from PBMCs, taken from culture after CMV antigen stimulation. The clonotype comes from a human donor in good health (CMV status not recorded). Some clones in this sample may be carry-over from other donors' samples. V gene TRBV5-4 combines with J gene TRBJ2-1, with 8 bases matching TRBD2. For the CDR3, the DNA is TGTGCCAGCAGCTTGGCCAGGGCACTAGCGGTCTACAATGAGCAGTTCTTC. Translating gives CASSLARALAVYNEQFF.